This is a list of T cell receptor beta chains from one sample in a study of CD8+ T cells in alopecia areata. Only in-frame clones appear in the TCRdb table, and some are missing; sequencing was by immunoSEQ multiplex PCR. The top ten hold 0.8% to 1% of the sample, which has under 300,000 clones, roughly 63% seen once. The sample in question was CD4+ T cells sorted from blood, obtained at week 52, from a patient treated with tofacitinib. Receptors were obtained from a human donor with alopecia areata. The CDR3 runs from the conserved cysteine through the conserved F or W. The order of the fields is V gene, J gene, D gene, CDR3 length, clone size, CDR3 protein, CDR3 DNA. D genes are given only for firm matches. Clone sizes are given selectively: once, few, many, or a class where the clone is expanded.

>TRBV5-1|TRBJ2-7|.|13|.
CASSPLTGGEQYF
TGCGCCAGCAGCCCACTGACTGGCGGCGAGCAGTACTTC
>TRBV6-5|TRBJ1-2|TRBD1|15|.
CASSYIRTGQDGYTF
TGTGCCAGCAGTTACATTCGGACAGGCCAGGATGGCTACACCTTC
>TRBV30|TRBJ1-2|TRBD1|15|.
CAWSSNRGWDYGYTF
TGTGCCTGGAGTAGTAACAGGGGGTGGGACTATGGCTACACCTTC
>TRBV27|TRBJ2-1|TRBD1|16|.
CASSFPGQGSYNEQFF
TGTGCCAGCAGTTTCCCGGGACAGGGGTCCTACAATGAGCAGTTCTTC
>TRBV4-1|TRBJ2-7|.|16|.
CASSQVQDASSYEQYF
TGCGCCAGCAGCCAGGTCCAGGACGCTAGCTCCTACGAGCAGTACTTC
>TRBV9|TRBJ2-3|TRBD2|15|.
CASSVVASGGDTQYF
TGTGCCAGCAGCGTAGTGGCTAGCGGGGGGGATACGCAGTATTTT
>TRBV15|TRBJ2-1|.|12|.
CATSTPYIEQFF
TGTGCCACCAGCACCCCCTACATAGAGCAGTTCTTC
>TRBV29-1|TRBJ2-7|.|12|once
CSVGMVGNEQYF
TGCAGCGTGGGTATGGTCGGGAACGAGCAGTACTTC
>TRBV9|TRBJ2-4|.|16|once
CASSVEVLIAKNIQYF
TGTGCCAGCAGCGTAGAAGTCCTGATAGCCAAAAACATTCAGTACTTC
>TRBV29-1|TRBJ2-5|.|13|.
CSVAPRRMETQYF
TGCAGCGTTGCCCCCAGGCGTATGGAGACCCAGTACTTC
>TRBV30|TRBJ2-1|.|12|.
CAWSVQKGEQFF
TGTGCCTGGAGTGTACAGAAGGGGGAGCAGTTCTTC
>TRBV9|TRBJ2-1|TRBD2|17|.
CASSVEGGTSAYNEQFF
TGTGCCAGCAGCGTAGAAGGAGGGACTAGCGCCTACAATGAGCAGTTCTTC
>TRBV6-5|TRBJ1-3|.|15|.
CASSYSIISGNTIYF
TGTGCCAGCAGTTACTCGATCATCTCTGGAAACACCATATATTTT
>TRBV7-3|TRBJ2-5|.|13|.
CASSTGQSETQYF
TGTGCCAGCAGCACTGGACAGTCAGAGACCCAGTACTTC
>TRBV7-2|TRBJ2-5|.|15|.
CASSPQIGYQETQYF
TGTGCCAGCAGCCCTCAAATTGGGTACCAAGAGACCCAGTACTTC
>TRBV5-1|TRBJ2-7|TRBD2|18|.
CASSRYLGGGAVTYEQYF
TGCGCCAGCAGCCGATACCTAGGCGGGGGGGCTGTAACCTACGAGCAGTACTTC
>TRBV30|TRBJ2-7|.|12|.
CASRPGVHEQYF
TGTGCCTCCCGCCCTGGCGTCCACGAGCAGTACTTC
>TRBV30|TRBJ2-2|TRBD1|15|.
CAWRRQGLHTGELFF
TGTGCCTGGAGGAGACAGGGGCTCCACACCGGGGAGCTGTTTTTT
>TRBV27|TRBJ2-7|TRBD1|15|.
CASSLLGTGTYEQYF
TGTGCCAGCAGTTTATTGGGGACAGGGACCTACGAGCAGTACTTC
>TRBV18|TRBJ2-1|.|17|once
CASSPFERGSSYNEQFF
TGTGCCAGCTCACCCTTCGAACGGGGGAGCTCCTACAATGAGCAGTTCTTC
>TRBV7-8|TRBJ2-2|.|15|few
CASSVYRINTGELFF
TGTGCCAGCAGCGTTTACAGGATTAACACCGGGGAGCTGTTTTTT
>TRBV7-9|TRBJ1-2|.|13|.
CASSLADRDGYTF
TGTGCCAGCAGCTTAGCCGATAGGGACGGCTACACCTTC
>TRBV30|TRBJ2-2|.|15|.
CAWSLTGISTGELFF
TGTGCCTGGAGTCTAACGGGAATTTCGACCGGGGAGCTGTTTTTT
>TRBV10-3|TRBJ1-5|.|14|once
CAISVNLGNQPQHF
TGTGCCATCAGTGTTAATCTGGGCAATCAGCCCCAGCATTTT
>TRBV20-1|TRBJ1-1|.|11|.
CSARGRSGAFF
TGCAGTGCCAGGGGTAGGTCGGGAGCTTTCTTT